The present T cell receptor beta chain was sequenced within a study of shared clonotypes between healthy human individuals. Points from the study as a whole: Against clonotypes common to all four donors, non-shared ones had lower generation probabilities. Rarefaction showed that sequencing of sorted subsets was incomplete (despite large depth).

This clone has a handful of counts. What it binds is unknown. In the naive CD8 group, cells lacked CD45RO and were positively selected for CCR7, so terminally differentiated effector memory CD45RA+ cells were left out. Profiling relied on immunoSEQ multiplex PCR, and the TCRdb table lists in-frame clones only, not all of them. The data hold about 2.1 million clones, with 90% to 95% observed a single time. V was shortened by 0 bases and J by 3 bases, with 0 bases between the two germline ends. The CDR3 length is 11 residues. In germline, CDR1 is MRHNA, CDR2 SNTAGT. The origin of this receptor is a man in his late teens or twenties in good health. Some clones in this sample may be carry-over from other donors' samples. Sample: naive CD8+ T cells from PBMCs. V gene TRBV6-4 combines with J gene TRBJ2-7; D unresolved. CDR3 sequence reads: CASSDSYEQYF. The CDR3 DNA sequence: TGTGCCAGCAGTGACTCCTACGAGCAGTACTTC.